Here is one T cell receptor (beta chain) with its context. Its antigen is undetermined. CDR1 is SGDLS and CDR2 is YYNGEE in the germline V gene. CDR3 length: 13 amino acids. Trimming cost V 4 bases and J 1 base, with 9 bases left between them. The record originates from a study of shared clonotypes between healthy human individuals. Study summary: Samples came from two female and three male donors aged 18 to 49.

Data came from immunoSEQ multiplex PCR; TCRdb stores just in-frame clones and leaves some out. The sample lists about 690,000 clones, about 90% occurring once. General study results and limits: Richness estimates generally favored naive over memory subsets.

Combining CD45RO+ cells with CCR7-negative CD45RA+ TemRA cells gave CD8 memory. The sequenced material came from memory CD8+ T cells from PBMCs. Subset: CD45RO+ cells pooled with CCR7-negative TemRA cells. The sequence was collected from a man younger than 35 in good health. Some clones in this sample may be carry-over from other donors' samples. V is TRBV9 and J is TRBJ2-7; D remains ambiguous. CDR3 sequence reads: CASSRGWSYEQYF. In nucleotides, the CDR3 is TGTGCCAGCAGCCGAGGATGGTCCTACGAGCAGTACTTC.